A selection of T cell receptor beta chains follows, all from one sample in a study of OX40 agonist ivuxolimab in advanced cancers. Produced via immunoSEQ multiplex PCR; TCRdb's table is partial and in-frame only. The table records some 74,000 clones, 88% of them present only once. This specimen consisted of CD4+ or CD8+ T cells sorted from blood, obtained in a trial of the OX40 agonist ivuxolimab. Receptors were obtained from an adult with an advanced solid tumor such as melanoma, head and neck, liver or kidney cancer. CDR3s include the opening cysteine and the closing phenylalanine or tryptophan.

v_gene	CDR3aa
TRBV6-5	CASSYSGGNYGYTF
TRBV25-1	CASSDRGNQPQHF
TRBV6-5	CASSPSWLYEQYF
TRBV9	CASSVQTGVGEQYF
TRBV2	CASVALANTGELFF
TRBV28	CASRPTPGGSGYGYTF
TRBV7-2	CASSPGGRGGEKLFF
TRBV30	CAWSKRQGGTDTQYF
TRBV29-1	CSVERGGEQYF
TRBV28	CASSLGQGNEKLFF
TRBV7-8	CASNQYGVGKHTGELFF
TRBV5-1	CASSLRTSGRTQETQYF
TRBV28	CASSSTGGGSYGYTF
TRBV10-3	CAIRTLGGGELFF
TRBV29-1	CSIRMDTQYF
TRBV4-3	CASSQDPGDPPIRYF
TRBV27	CASSPKGRGSNQPQHF
TRBV7-3	CASSLQAGETDTQYF
TRBV9	CASSPSPSNTGELFF
TRBV6-5	CASSSSGANSPLHF
TRBV19	CASTRGGIGNQPQHF
TRBV11-3	CASSDIPGQGFNEQFF
TRBV19	CASSFRSGENNEQFF
TRBV18	CASSAPGLAYNEQFF
TRBV11-3	CASSLGGAYGYTF
TRBV28	CASSLWRKLLYQPQHF
TRBV28	CASSLAVGELFF
TRBV6-5	CASSPLGTGNTIYF
TRBV6-5	CASRSGTDTQYF
TRBV28	CASSLRGSRPPYEQYF
TRBV5-1	CASSLGLESEAFF
TRBV5-4	CASSRQGGETQYF
TRBV27	CASSLSLPGQGYEQYF
TRBV19	CASSPGQVGYQPQHF
TRBV7-9	CASSSGPGRFANEQFF
TRBV15	CATSRDWDRVSNQPQHF
TRBV5-8	CASSLDRVEPLHF
TRBV7-2	CASSLAEPDTQYF
TRBV2	CASSVGVGQFF
TRBV6-1	CASSEGRERETQYF